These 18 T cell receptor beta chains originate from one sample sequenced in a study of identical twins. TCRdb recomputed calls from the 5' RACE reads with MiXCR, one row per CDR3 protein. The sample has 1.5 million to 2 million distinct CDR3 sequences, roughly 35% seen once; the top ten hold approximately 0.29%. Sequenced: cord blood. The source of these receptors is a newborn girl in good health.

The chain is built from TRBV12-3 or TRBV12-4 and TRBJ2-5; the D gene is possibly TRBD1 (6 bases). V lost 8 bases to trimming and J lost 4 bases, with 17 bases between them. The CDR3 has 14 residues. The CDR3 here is CASLIQGFGETQYF. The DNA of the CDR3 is TGTGCCAGCCTTATACAGGGCTTTGGAGAGACCCAGTACTTC.

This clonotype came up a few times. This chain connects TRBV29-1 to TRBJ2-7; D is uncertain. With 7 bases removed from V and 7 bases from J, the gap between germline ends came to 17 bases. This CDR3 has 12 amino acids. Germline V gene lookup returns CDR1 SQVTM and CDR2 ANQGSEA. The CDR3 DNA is TGCAGCGCCCGGCTAGTCTCGAATGAGCAGTACTTC. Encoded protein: CSARLVSNEQYF.

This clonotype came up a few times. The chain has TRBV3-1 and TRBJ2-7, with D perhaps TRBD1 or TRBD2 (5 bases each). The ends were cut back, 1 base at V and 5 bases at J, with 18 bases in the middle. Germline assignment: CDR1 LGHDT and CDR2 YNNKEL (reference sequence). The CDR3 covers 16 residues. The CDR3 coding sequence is TGTGCCAGCAGCCAAGTCAAGGGGCTAGTCGGGGACGAGCAGTACTTC. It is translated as CASSQVKGLVGDEQYF.

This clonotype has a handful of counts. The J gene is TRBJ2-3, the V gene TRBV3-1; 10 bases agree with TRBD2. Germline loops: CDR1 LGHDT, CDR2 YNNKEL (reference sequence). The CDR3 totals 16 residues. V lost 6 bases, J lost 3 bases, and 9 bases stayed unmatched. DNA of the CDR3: TGTGCCAGCAGACAGACCGGGACTAGCGCGACAGATACGCAGTATTTT. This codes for CASRQTGTSATDTQYF.

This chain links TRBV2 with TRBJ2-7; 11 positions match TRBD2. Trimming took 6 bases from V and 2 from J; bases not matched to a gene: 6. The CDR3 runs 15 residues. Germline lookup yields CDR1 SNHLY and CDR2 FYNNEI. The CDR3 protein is CASSWRLAGTYEQYF. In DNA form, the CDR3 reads TGTGCCAGCAGCTGGAGACTAGCGGGGACCTACGAGCAGTACTTC.

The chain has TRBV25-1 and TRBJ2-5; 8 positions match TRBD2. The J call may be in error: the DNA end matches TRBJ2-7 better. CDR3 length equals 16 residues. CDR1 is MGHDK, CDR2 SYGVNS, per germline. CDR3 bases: TGTGCCAGCAGTGAATTCGCCGGGGGGGCTCTATACGAGCAGTACTTC. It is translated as CASSEFAGGALYEQYF.

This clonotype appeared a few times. Here the CDR3 DNA reads TGTGCCAGCAGCTCTTACAACCGACCCAGCTCCTACGAGCAGTACTTC. Amino acids: CASSSYNRPSSYEQYF. The chain is built from TRBV7-6 and TRBJ2-7; D unresolved. Trimming left V 4 bases short and J 0 bases short, with 16 bases between. This CDR3 spans 16 amino acids. CDR1 is SGHVS, CDR2 FNYEAQ, per germline. Complete variable domain (other parts from reference TRBV7-6 and TRBJ2-7): GAGVSQSPRYKVTKRGQDVALRCDPISGHVSLYWYRQALGQGPEFLTYFNYEAQQDKSGLPNDRFSAERPEGSISTLTIQRTEQRDSAMYRCASSSYNRPSSYEQYFGPGTRLTVT.

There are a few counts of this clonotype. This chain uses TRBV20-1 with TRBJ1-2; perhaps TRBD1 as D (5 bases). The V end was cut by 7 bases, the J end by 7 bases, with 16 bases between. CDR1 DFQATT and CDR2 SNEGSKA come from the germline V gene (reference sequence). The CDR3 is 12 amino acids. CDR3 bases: TGCAGTGTGGAAGCGCAGGGAAGTGGCTACACCTTC. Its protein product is CSVEAQGSGYTF.

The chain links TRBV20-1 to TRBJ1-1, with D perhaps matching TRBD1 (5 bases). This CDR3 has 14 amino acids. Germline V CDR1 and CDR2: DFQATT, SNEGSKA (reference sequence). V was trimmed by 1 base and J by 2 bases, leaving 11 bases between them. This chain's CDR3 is CSARVSGPNTEAFF. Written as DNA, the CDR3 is TGCAGTGCTAGAGTCTCGGGGCCCAACACTGAAGCTTTCTTT.

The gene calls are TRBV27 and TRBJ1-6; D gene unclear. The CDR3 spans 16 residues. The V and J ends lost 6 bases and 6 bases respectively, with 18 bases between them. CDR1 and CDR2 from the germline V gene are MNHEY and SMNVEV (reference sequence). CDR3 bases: TGTGCCAGCAGGACCTACCTACGGGCCCTTAATTCACCCCTCCACTTT. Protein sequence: CASRTYLRALNSPLHF.

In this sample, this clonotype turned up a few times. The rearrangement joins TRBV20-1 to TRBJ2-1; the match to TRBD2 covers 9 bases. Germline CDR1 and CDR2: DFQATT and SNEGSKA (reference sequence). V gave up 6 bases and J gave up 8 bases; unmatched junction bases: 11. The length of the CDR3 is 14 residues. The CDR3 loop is CSAIALAGTHEQFF. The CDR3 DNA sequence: TGCAGTGCCATAGCCCTAGCGGGGACACATGAGCAGTTCTTC.

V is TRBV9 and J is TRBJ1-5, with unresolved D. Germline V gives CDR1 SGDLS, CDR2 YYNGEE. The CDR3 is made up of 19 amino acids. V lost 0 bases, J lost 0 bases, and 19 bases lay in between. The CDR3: CASSVATGGQPDSNQPQHF. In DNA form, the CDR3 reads TGTGCCAGCAGCGTAGCTACGGGCGGGCAGCCGGATAGCAATCAGCCCCAGCATTTT.

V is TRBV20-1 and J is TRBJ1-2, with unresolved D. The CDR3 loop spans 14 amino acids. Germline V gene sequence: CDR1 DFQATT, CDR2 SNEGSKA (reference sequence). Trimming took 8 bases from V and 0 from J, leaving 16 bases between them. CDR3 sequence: CSPQPRLTNYGYTF. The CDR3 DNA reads TGCAGTCCCCAACCCCGACTGACTAACTATGGCTACACCTTC.

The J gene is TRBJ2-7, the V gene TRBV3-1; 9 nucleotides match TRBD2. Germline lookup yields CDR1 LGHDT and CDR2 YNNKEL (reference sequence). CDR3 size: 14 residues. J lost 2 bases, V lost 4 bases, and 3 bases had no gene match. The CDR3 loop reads CASSPSGTTYEQYF. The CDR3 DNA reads TGTGCCAGCAGCCCTAGCGGGACCACCTACGAGCAGTACTTC.

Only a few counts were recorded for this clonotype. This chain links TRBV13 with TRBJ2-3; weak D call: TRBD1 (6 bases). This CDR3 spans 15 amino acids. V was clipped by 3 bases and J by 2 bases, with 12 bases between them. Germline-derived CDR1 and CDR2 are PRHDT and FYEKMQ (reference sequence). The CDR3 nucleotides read TGTGCCAGCAGCTTGGGGGCCCTTAACACAGATACGCAGTATTTT. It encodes CASSLGALNTDTQYF.

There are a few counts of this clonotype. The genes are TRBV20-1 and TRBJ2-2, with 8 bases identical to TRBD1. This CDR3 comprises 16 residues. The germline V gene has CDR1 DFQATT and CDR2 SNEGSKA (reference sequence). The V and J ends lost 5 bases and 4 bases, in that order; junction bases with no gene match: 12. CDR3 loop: CSAASPIGQGTGELFF. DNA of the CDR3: TGCAGTGCTGCGTCACCCATTGGACAGGGCACCGGGGAGCTGTTTTTT.

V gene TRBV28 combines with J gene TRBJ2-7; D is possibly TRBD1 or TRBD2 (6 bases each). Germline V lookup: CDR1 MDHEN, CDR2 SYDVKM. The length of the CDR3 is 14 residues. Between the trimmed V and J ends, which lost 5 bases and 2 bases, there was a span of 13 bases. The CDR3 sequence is CASSARGTTYEQYF. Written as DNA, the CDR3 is TGTGCCAGCAGTGCCCGGGGGACAACCTACGAGCAGTACTTC.

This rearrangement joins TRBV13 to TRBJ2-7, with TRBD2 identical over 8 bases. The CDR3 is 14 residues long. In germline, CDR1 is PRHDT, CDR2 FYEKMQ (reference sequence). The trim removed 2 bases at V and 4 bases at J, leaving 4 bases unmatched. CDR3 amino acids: CASSLRAGVYEQYF. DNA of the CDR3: TGTGCCAGCAGCTTAAGAGCGGGAGTTTACGAGCAGTACTTC.